This T cell receptor beta chain was recorded in a study of radiation and T cells in renal cell carcinoma. Worth noting for this clone: The antigen is unknown.

This table comes from immunoSEQ multiplex PCR, and its TCRdb copy is limited to in-frame clones, with some not included. Among tens of thousands of clones listed, about 82% were seen once. CDR1 and CDR2 from the germline V gene are SNHLY and FYNNEI. V lost 5 bases and J 4 bases, leaving 8 bases between the germline ends. The CDR3 extends over 12 amino acids. The time point here: blood 4 weeks post-SBRT, at nephrectomy. This sample's treatment: 15 Gy SBRT to primary tumor, nephrectomy 4 weeks later. Nephrectomy followed 15 Gy stereotactic body radiation by 4 weeks. Study-wide results and limits: Without pretreatment biopsies, baseline tumor clonotype presence was undetermined.

The chain uses TRBV2 and TRBJ2-5; D possibly corresponds to TRBD2 (5 bases). The source is a woman aged 70-85 years with renal cell carcinoma. The sequencing used blood, collected from a patient whose treatment included radiotherapy and nephrectomy. As DNA, the CDR3 is TGTGCCAGCAGTTTCGGGGTAGAGACCCAGTACTTC. Its translation: CASSFGVETQYF.